One sample yielded the 13 T cell receptor beta chains listed below, sequenced in a study of T cell responses to AZD1222 COVID-19 vaccine. The table came from immunoSEQ multiplex PCR; TCRdb's copy has only in-frame clones and leaves some out. The sample includes 90,000 to 120,000 clones, about 86% of them seen just once. Material: peripheral blood, obtained on day 0 of AZD1222 vaccination. Receptor source: an adult in good health.

The gene calls are TRBV5-4 and TRBJ2-5; 8 bases agree with TRBD2. The CDR3 extends over 15 amino acids. Germline CDR1 reads SGHNT; CDR2 reads YYREEE (reference sequence). V shed 0 bases and J 5 bases; nucleotides not matched to a gene: 6. The CDR3 protein is CASSLAGGAGETQYF. The DNA of the CDR3 is TGTGCCAGCAGCTTGGCCGGGGGGGCAGGGGAGACCCAGTACTTC.

The V call is TRBV5-4, the J call TRBJ2-2; the match to TRBD2 covers 9 bases. Germline V gene data show CDR1 as SGHNT and CDR2 as YYREEE (reference sequence). Trimming removed 0 bases from V and 1 base from J; junction bases left unmatched: 7. There are 18 residues in the CDR3. The CDR3 nucleotides read TGTGCCAGCAGCTTGGGTGCTAGCGGGGACCTGAACACCGGGGAGCTGTTTTTT. Translation gives CASSLGASGDLNTGELFF.

This rearrangement joins TRBV7-9 to TRBJ1-1; the D gene is possibly TRBD1 (6 bases). The CDR3 covers 18 residues. Germline V gene data show CDR1 as SEHNR and CDR2 as FQNEAQ (reference sequence). Trimming cost V 1 base and J 6 bases, with 24 bases left between them. The DNA of the CDR3 is TGTGCCAGCAGCTTAGGGCTCCTTTGGGGCAGGGGTAACCCTGAAGCTTTCTTT. Protein: CASSLGLLWGRGNPEAFF.

The chain combines TRBV30 with TRBJ1-5; D unclear. The length of the CDR3 is 13 residues. Germline CDR1 reads GTSNPN; CDR2 reads SVGIG (reference sequence). V lost 1 base and J 3 bases, leaving 7 bases between the germline ends. The CDR3 nucleotides are TGTGCCTGGAGTGGTCAGCTCAATCAGCCCCAGCATTTT. The encoded protein is CAWSGQLNQPQHF.

This clone came up once. A read error may produce the germline difference seen at one junction end. Other DNA sequences in the sample encode the same CDR3. The chain uses TRBV24-1 and TRBJ2-3; 7 nucleotides agree with TRBD1. Germline V lookup: CDR1 KGHDR, CDR2 SFDVKD. This CDR3 has 15 residues. In nucleotides, the CDR3 is TGTGCTACCAGTGATATGACAGGGCGTGCGGATACGCAGTATTTT. Translating it yields CATSDMTGRADTQYF.

This clone was counted a single time. J is TRBJ1-5 and V is TRBV7-2; D gene uncertain. The germline gives CDR1 SGHTA, CDR2 FQGNSA. Trimming took 4 bases from V and 3 from J, leaving 7 bases between them. The CDR3 has 13 residues. The CDR3 loop reads CASSSWNNQPQHF. As DNA, the CDR3 is TGTGCCAGCAGCTCTTGGAACAATCAGCCCCAGCATTTT. The whole variable domain, remainder taken from reference TRBV7-2 and TRBJ1-5, is GAGVSQSPSNKVTEKGKDVELRCDPISGHTALYWYRQSLGQGLEFLIYFQGNSAPDKSGLPSDRFSAERTGGSVSTLTIQRTQQEDSAVYLCASSSWNNQPQHFGDGTRLSIL.

This clone has a single count. The chain uses TRBV5-1 and TRBJ1-1; D is uncertain. CDR1 and CDR2 (germline): SGHRS, YFSETQ. The ends were cut back, 4 bases at V and 1 base at J, with 11 bases in the middle. The CDR3 is made up of 14 amino acids. CDR3 sequence: CASSLSTGNTEAFF. CDR3 coding DNA: TGCGCCAGCAGCCTGTCGACGGGGAACACTGAAGCTTTCTTT.

This CDR3 is CASSPGGSNYGYTF. For the CDR3, the DNA is TGTGCCAGCAGTCCGGGCGGATCTAACTATGGCTACACCTTC. V gene TRBV11-1 combines with J gene TRBJ1-2, with D unclear. Trimming removed 6 bases at V and 0 bases at J, with 11 bases between. The germline CDR1 and CDR2 sequences are SGHAT and FQDESV (reference sequence). This CDR3 has 14 amino acids. Full variable domain (remainder filled in from reference TRBV11-1 and TRBJ1-2): EAEVAQSPRYKITEKSQAVAFWCDPISGHATLYWYRQILGQGPELLVQFQDESVVDDSQLPKDRFSAERLKGVDSTLKIQPAELGDSAMYLCASSPGGSNYGYTFGSGTRLTVV.

As to this clone: Because the CDR3's place on the DNA is in doubt, the DNA is left out and the CDR3 is given as listed by TCRdb. The rearrangement links TRBV21-1 to TRBJ1-2; the listed D gene, TRBD1, was not tested against the DNA. TRBV21-1 is labeled a pseudogene. The CDR3 is made up of 18 amino acids, end residues included. The CDR3 spells CASSVGQGNGISRRGYTF.

This clone came up once. The chain couples TRBV19 to TRBJ1-1; 8 bases match TRBD1. Losses at the gene ends were 6 bases for V and 3 bases for J; bases not matched to a gene: 12. Per the germline V gene, CDR1 is LNHDA and CDR2 is SQIVND (reference sequence). The CDR3 runs to 16 residues. The CDR3 loop reads CASRADRGVLDTEAFF. In DNA, the CDR3 is TGTGCCAGTAGGGCCGACAGGGGCGTTTTGGACACTGAAGCTTTCTTT. The full variable domain, its missing parts supplied by reference TRBV19 and TRBJ1-1, is DGGITQSPKYLFRKEGQNVTLSCEQNLNHDAMYWYRQDPGQGLRLIYYSQIVNDFQKGDIAEGYSVSREKKESFPLTVTSAQKNPTAFYLCASRADRGVLDTEAFFGQGTRLTVV.

This clone was seen once. The chain has TRBV9 and TRBJ1-6, with TRBD1 identical over 9 bases. Germline V CDR1 and CDR2: SGDLS, YYNGEE. This CDR3 comprises 12 residues. V was clipped by 2 bases and J by 13 bases; unmatched bases: 1. The CDR3 DNA follows: TGTGCCAGCAGCGTCGACAGGGGGCCCCTCCACTTT. Translating gives CASSVDRGPLHF.

The V gene is TRBV5-6, the J gene TRBJ2-5, with D perhaps TRBD1 or TRBD2 (6 bases each). Germline-derived CDR1 and CDR2 are SGHDT and YYEEEE. V gave up 0 bases and J gave up 2 bases, with 14 bases separating them. The CDR3 contains 16 residues. The CDR3 sequence: CASSLDPGGFQETQYF. The CDR3 region has the DNA TGTGCCAGCAGCTTGGACCCCGGGGGCTTTCAAGAGACCCAGTACTTC.

The chain uses TRBV7-2 and TRBJ2-5; D remains ambiguous. Germline CDR1 is SGHTA and CDR2 is FQGNSA. The germline V and J ends were trimmed by 1 base and 9 bases, with 12 bases remaining between them. This CDR3 has 13 residues. CDR3 DNA sequence: TGTGCCAGCAGCTTAGAAACCGGAAGGGCCCAGTACTTC. Protein product: CASSLETGRAQYF.